This T cell receptor (beta chain) appears in the sequencing data of a study of blood T cell repertoires in COVID-19 (dated by TCRdb to 2020 to 2021). Regarding the complete study: Samples covering the acute and convalescent phases of COVID-19 were provided by collaborators in the United States, Italy and Spain. Where available, HLA class I and class II types were obtained from metadata supplied by the sample provider rather than from assay-based typing. The sample metadata nearly always contained a de-identified subject ID, COVID-19 status, age in years and sex. The samples were drawn from two sources: the first 160 participants of the ongoing ImmuneRACE study, and 1,000 to 1,500 subjects contributed by 6 global collaborators. The prospective study material was composed of cDNA or gDNA derived from T cells, B-cell-depleted T cells, or PBMCs. The repertoires were released in a freely available public database meant as a resource for research on the immune response to SARS-CoV-2. Deeply sampled blood TCRbeta repertoires from subjects exposed to, actively infected with, or recovered from COVID-19 were included in the dataset. What the study reported, not specific to this receptor: The quantity of clinical and demographic metadata differed by source and by participant and was supplied without curation.

In the prospective study, participants were roughly 18 to 90 years old, resided in approximately 25 geographic areas of the United States, and were enrolled through a virtual design. In the prospective study, cohorts were assigned on the basis of participant-reported clinical history obtained from a screening survey and a study questionnaire. Recovered participants in ImmuneRACE Cohort 3 were defined as having two consecutive negative NP/OP PCR tests, clearance from a healthcare professional, or resolution of symptoms. In the prospective study, mobile phlebotomists collected whole blood, serum and a nasopharyngeal or oropharyngeal swab from each participant. Over an approximately two-month period, participants in the prospective study had the option of providing additional blood draws and questionnaires. Blood samples from the prospective study were shipped frozen or at room temperature prior to DNA extraction.

TCRbeta CDR3 regions were amplified from genomic DNA by means of the immunoSEQ Assay, a bias-controlled multiplex PCR. Turning to the authors' computational methods: Nucleated cell counts per sample were estimated from amplification of reference gene primers within the assay. To quantify the absolute abundance of each unique TCRbeta CDR3 rearrangement, sequence reads were collapsed and filtered. For each sample, productive Simpson clonality was calculated as the square root of Simpson's diversity index across productive rearrangements. TCRdb holds this immuneACCESS table with in-frame rearrangements only. Some clones are missing; in checked studies, unresolved V genes explain under half, and the rest has no known cause. Clonal size and the V and J genes are those of that table, whereas D and trimming came from the DNA. This sample lists about 220,000 clones; roughly 84% were detected once. The ten largest clones add up to less than 7% of the sample.

A distance of 9 bases separates the germline ends of V and J, which lose 2 bases and 4 bases respectively. Per the germline V gene, SGHTA is the CDR1 and FQGNSA is the CDR2. Inclusive of the bounding cysteine and phenylalanine, the CDR3 is 14 residues long. Here the CDR3 DNA is all that survives: 42 bases in frame from base 1. In the case of this clone: There is no known antigen for this receptor. No much larger clonotype is one base removed from it; base qualities were not supplied.

Specimen: PBMCs or T cells enriched from blood (not recorded which). This TCR derives from a woman in her thirties or forties who had recovered from COVID-19. This receptor chain uses TRBV7-2 and TRBJ1-5, and perhaps TRBD1 as D gene, on 5 matching bases. In nucleotides, the sequence is TGTGCCAGCAGCTTAAACGGGGGGAATCAGCCCCAGCATTTT. This translates into CASSLNGGNQPQHF.